The rows below give T cell receptor beta chains drawn from one sample of a study of OX40 agonist ivuxolimab in advanced cancers. Generated by immunoSEQ multiplex PCR, the TCRdb table keeps only in-frame clones and is missing some. Seen here are tens of thousands of clones, roughly 84% observed once, and the top ten hold 6.5%. The sequencing used CD4+ or CD8+ T cells sorted from blood, collected in a trial of the OX40 agonist ivuxolimab. The origin of the receptors is an adult with an advanced solid tumor such as melanoma, head and neck, liver or kidney cancer. Each CDR3 is given with its conserved first and last residue. Fields, in order: clone size, V gene, D gene, J gene, CDR3 length, CDR3 DNA, CDR3 protein. A D gene is named only where the DNA matches it firmly. A row's size may be missing; if present it is once, few, many or a size class.

>.|TRBV27|.|TRBJ1-5|15
TGTGCCAGCAGTTCAGCCATCTCTAGCAATCAGCCCCAGCATTTT
CASSSAISSNQPQHF
>.|TRBV10-3|TRBD2|TRBJ2-7|13
TGTGCCATCAGTGCGGGGGGAAACTACGAGCAGTACTTC
CAISAGGNYEQYF
>.|TRBV6-5|.|TRBJ1-1|12
TGTGCCAGCAGCCGAGGACAGACTGAAGCTTTCTTT
CASSRGQTEAFF
>.|TRBV5-1|TRBD1|TRBJ1-1|15
TGCGCCAGCAGCACTGCCCAGGGGGTGGAGGCTGAAGCTTTCTTT
CASSTAQGVEAEAFF
>.|TRBV7-6|TRBD1|TRBJ2-2|17
TGTGCCAGCAGTCCGGGACAGGCTCCCTCGAACACCGGGGAGCTGTTTTTT
CASSPGQAPSNTGELFF
>.|TRBV19|TRBD1|TRBJ1-5|18
TGTGCCAGTAGTATACCCCGGGGAGGGGGCGCCGTAAATCAGCCCCAGCATTTT
CASSIPRGGGAVNQPQHF
>.|TRBV4-1|TRBD2|TRBJ2-1|16
TGCGCCAGCAGCGCCACCGGGACTAGCGGCTACAATGAGCAGTTCTTC
CASSATGTSGYNEQFF
>.|TRBV5-1|TRBD1|TRBJ1-5|14
TGCGCCAGCAGCCGGACAGGAGGTAATCAGCCCCAGCATTTT
CASSRTGGNQPQHF
>once|TRBV7-8|.|TRBJ1-5|14
TGTGCCAGCAGCCCCTTAAGTTACAATCAGCCCCAGCATTTT
CASSPLSYNQPQHF
>.|TRBV7-9|TRBD1|TRBJ1-5|16
TGTGCCAGCAGCCTAGGGGGCAGGGGGGGAAATCAGCCCCAGCATTTT
CASSLGGRGGNQPQHF
>.|TRBV9|.|TRBJ1-5|17
TGTGCCAGCAGCGTGGAATGTACCCGGGAGCCAGATCAGCCCCAGCATTTT
CASSVECTREPDQPQHF
>few|TRBV7-2|TRBD2|TRBJ2-1|15
TGTGCCAGCAGCATCACTAGCGGCCCATACAATGAGCAGTTCTTC
CASSITSGPYNEQFF
>.|TRBV27|.|TRBJ2-1|14
TGTGCCAGCAGTTTATCCCATACTAGTTTCGAGCAGTTCTTC
CASSLSHTSFEQFF
>once|TRBV7-9|TRBD1|TRBJ2-7|14
TGTGCCAGCAGCTCGGGACAGGGTGCCTACGAGCAGTACTTC
CASSSGQGAYEQYF
>.|TRBV10-1|.|TRBJ2-2|14
TGCGCCAGCAGTCCTAGCCCTAACACCGGGGAGCTGTTTTTT
CASSPSPNTGELFF
>.|TRBV7-2|TRBD2|TRBJ2-3|14
TGTGCCAGCAGCTTAGGACTAGCGACAGATACGCAGTATTTT
CASSLGLATDTQYF
>.|TRBV18|.|TRBJ1-4|14
TGTGCCAGCTCACAAGAGAGGGATTTTGAAAAACTGTTTTTT
CASSQERDFEKLFF
>once|TRBV2|TRBD1|TRBJ2-5|12
TGTGCCAGCAGTGGGGGACAGGAGACCCAGTACTTC
CASSGGQETQYF
>.|TRBV16|.|TRBJ1-5|15
TGTGCCAGCAGCCTGGCCAGAGGAAACAATCAGCCCCAGCATTTT
CASSLARGNNQPQHF
>.|TRBV5-6|.|TRBJ1-1|11
TGTGCCAGCAGCTTGCGGGAAGAAGCTTTCTTT
CASSLREEAFF
>.|TRBV7-8|.|TRBJ1-5|12
TGTGCCAGCGGGGTGGGGAGACAGCCCCAGCATTTT
CASGVGRQPQHF
>few|TRBV7-2|.|TRBJ2-7|15
TGTGCCAGCAGCTTAGAGGGTAGAAAGACCTACGAGCAGTACTTC
CASSLEGRKTYEQYF
>.|TRBV4-2|TRBD2|TRBJ2-1|16
TGTGCCAGCAGCCAGGAGCCTAGCGGACCTTACAATGAGCAGTTCTTC
CASSQEPSGPYNEQFF
>.|TRBV6-5|TRBD1|TRBJ2-7|15
TGTGCCAGCACCTCCCCAGGGGGCGCGAAAAACGAGCAGTACTTC
CASTSPGGAKNEQYF
>few|TRBV29-1|.|TRBJ1-3|12
TGCAGCGCCGAGTTCTCTGGAAACACCATATATTTT
CSAEFSGNTIYF
>few|TRBV18|TRBD1|TRBJ1-5|15
TGTGCCAGCTCACCACAGGGACAGGGGCGTCAGCCCCAGCATTTT
CASSPQGQGRQPQHF
>.|TRBV21-1|.|TRBJ2-1|16
TGTGCCAGCAGCAAAGTTGGCTCGAACCGGGAGAATGAGCAGTTCTTC
CASSKVGSNRENEQFF
>.|TRBV19|.|TRBJ1-5|17
TGTGCCAGTAGGCTTAATCAGGGAGTTGAACTCAATCAGCCCCAGCATTTT
CASRLNQGVELNQPQHF
>.|TRBV9|.|TRBJ1-2|14
TGTGCCAGCAGCGCCACGGACCGGGCCTATGGCTACACCTTC
CASSATDRAYGYTF
>.|TRBV6-1|.|TRBJ2-7|15
TGTGCCAGCAGTGGTGCTCTGACTACCGCCTACGAGCAGTACTTC
CASSGALTTAYEQYF
>.|TRBV11-2|TRBD1|TRBJ1-1|15
TGTGCCAGCAGCTTAGGGACAGGGGCCTATAGGGGAGCTTTCTTT
CASSLGTGAYRGAFF
>.|TRBV6-5|.|TRBJ1-5|14
TGTGCCAGCAGTATGACAGAGGGCGATCAGCCCCAGCATTTT
CASSMTEGDQPQHF
>.|TRBV15|.|TRBJ1-1|16
TGTGCCACCAGCAGAGATCGGGGGGAAATGAACACTGAAGCTTTCTTT
CATSRDRGEMNTEAFF
>.|TRBV5-1|.|TRBJ2-3|14
TGCGCCAGCAGCTTCGGTACAGGGCAAGATACGCAGTATTTT
CASSFGTGQDTQYF
>.|TRBV5-1|TRBD1|TRBJ2-3|15
TGCGCCAGCAGCACCGGACAGGGGGCGTCAGATACGCAGTATTTT
CASSTGQGASDTQYF